Listed below are T cell receptor beta chains from one sample, sequenced in a study of radiotherapy plus CTLA-4 blockade in lung cancer. Clones were sequenced by immunoSEQ multiplex PCR, and TCRdb holds only the in-frame ones, with some missing. The sample shows around 80,000 clones, 70% to 80% of them seen only once. Sequencing used peripheral blood, obtained from a patient treated with radiotherapy plus ipilimumab. The receptors here all came from a human donor with non-small cell lung cancer whose response to radiotherapy plus ipilimumab could not be evaluated. The CDR3 runs from the conserved cysteine through the conserved F or W. Each record gives: J gene, V gene, D gene, clone size, CDR3 protein, CDR3 DNA. The D gene is left open where the match is weak. Not every row has a clone size; where given, it reads once, few, many or a size class.

j_gene: TRBJ1-5
v_gene: TRBV19
d_gene: TRBD1
abundance: few
CDR3aa: CASSIQGAFQPQHF
CDR3nt: TGTGCCAGTAGTATACAGGGGGCATTTCAGCCCCAGCATTTT

j_gene: TRBJ1-4
v_gene: TRBV4-2
d_gene: NA
abundance: once
CDR3aa: CASSQDGTGGSNEKLFF
CDR3nt: TGTGCCAGCAGCCAAGATGGTACAGGCGGTTCAAATGAAAAACTGTTTTTT

j_gene: TRBJ1-6
v_gene: TRBV9
d_gene: TRBD1
abundance: NA
CDR3aa: CASSDRQGRPLNSPLHF
CDR3nt: TGTGCCAGCAGCGACCGACAGGGTCGGCCCCTTAATTCACCCCTCCACTTT

j_gene: TRBJ1-2
v_gene: TRBV6-6
d_gene: NA
abundance: NA
CDR3aa: CASSAPNGPYGYTF
CDR3nt: TGTGCCAGCAGTGCCCCTAACGGTCCCTATGGCTACACCTTC

j_gene: TRBJ2-7
v_gene: TRBV4-2
d_gene: TRBD2
abundance: NA
CDR3aa: CASSFTSGENYEQYF
CDR3nt: TGTGCCAGCAGCTTCACGAGCGGGGAGAACTACGAGCAGTACTTC

j_gene: TRBJ2-3
v_gene: TRBV19
d_gene: TRBD2
abundance: NA
CDR3aa: CASSISPGLAAKNTQYF
CDR3nt: TGTGCCAGTAGTATTTCCCCAGGGCTAGCGGCAAAAAATACGCAGTATTTT

j_gene: TRBJ2-3
v_gene: TRBV6-6
d_gene: NA
abundance: once
CDR3aa: CASSQAHTDTQYF
CDR3nt: TGTGCCAGCAGCCAAGCCCACACAGATACGCAGTATTTT

j_gene: TRBJ1-1
v_gene: TRBV4-3
d_gene: NA
abundance: NA
CDR3aa: CASSQSAYTEAFF
CDR3nt: TGCGCCAGCAGCCAAAGCGCTTACACTGAAGCTTTCTTT

j_gene: TRBJ1-1
v_gene: TRBV4-1
d_gene: TRBD1
abundance: NA
CDR3aa: CASSQRERGQTEAFF
CDR3nt: TGCGCCAGCAGCCAGAGAGAAAGGGGGCAAACTGAAGCTTTCTTT

j_gene: TRBJ2-2
v_gene: TRBV11-2
d_gene: TRBD2
abundance: few
CDR3aa: CASSSTIIQREWYTGELFF
CDR3nt: TGTGCCAGCAGCTCCACCATTATCCAGCGGGAGTGGTACACCGGGGAGCTGTTTTTT

j_gene: TRBJ2-3
v_gene: TRBV12-1
d_gene: NA
abundance: few
CDR3aa: CASSFVSRISTDTQYF
CDR3nt: TGTGCCAGCAGCTTTGTTTCGCGAATTAGCACAGATACGCAGTATTTT

j_gene: TRBJ2-7
v_gene: TRBV5-4
d_gene: TRBD1
abundance: NA
CDR3aa: CASSSDRADEQYF
CDR3nt: TGTGCCAGCAGCTCCGACAGGGCGGATGAGCAGTACTTC

j_gene: TRBJ1-2
v_gene: TRBV11-2
d_gene: NA
abundance: NA
CDR3aa: CASSFSNYGYTF
CDR3nt: TGTGCCAGCAGCTTTAGTAACTATGGCTACACCTTC

j_gene: TRBJ1-1
v_gene: TRBV6-5
d_gene: TRBD1
abundance: once
CDR3aa: CASSRPSRQGSEAFF
CDR3nt: TGTGCCAGCAGTCGTCCATCGCGACAGGGTTCGGAAGCTTTCTTT

j_gene: TRBJ2-3
v_gene: TRBV7-8
d_gene: NA
abundance: NA
CDR3aa: CASSLEPADTQYF
CDR3nt: TGTGCCAGCAGCTTAGAGCCGGCAGATACGCAGTATTTT

j_gene: TRBJ1-2
v_gene: TRBV29-1
d_gene: NA
abundance: few
CDR3aa: CSVESRHGYGYTF
CDR3nt: TGCAGCGTTGAGTCCCGACACGGATATGGCTACACCTTC

j_gene: TRBJ2-6
v_gene: TRBV7-9
d_gene: NA
abundance: NA
CDR3aa: CASSLIEGAGANVLTF
CDR3nt: TGTGCCAGCAGCTTAATAGAGGGGGCTGGGGCCAACGTCCTGACTTTC

j_gene: TRBJ1-5
v_gene: TRBV14
d_gene: TRBD1
abundance: few
CDR3aa: CASPSPWTGGCQPQHF
CDR3nt: TGTGCCAGCCCGTCCCCCTGGACAGGGGGCTGTCAGCCCCAGCATTTT

j_gene: TRBJ1-2
v_gene: TRBV27
d_gene: TRBD1
abundance: NA
CDR3aa: CASSSAGGNYGYTF
CDR3nt: TGTGCCAGCAGTTCGGCAGGGGGAAACTATGGCTACACCTTC

j_gene: TRBJ2-3
v_gene: TRBV4-1
d_gene: TRBD2
abundance: NA
CDR3aa: CASSQERRGGTDTQYF
CDR3nt: TGCGCCAGCAGCCAAGAACGGCGGGGGGGCACAGATACGCAGTATTTT

j_gene: TRBJ2-7
v_gene: TRBV5-1
d_gene: TRBD1
abundance: once
CDR3aa: CASFEAGGDYKYF
CDR3nt: TGCGCCAGCTTCGAGGCAGGGGGCGACTACAAGTACTTC

j_gene: TRBJ2-2
v_gene: TRBV30
d_gene: TRBD2
abundance: once
CDR3aa: CAWSKGLGNTGELFF
CDR3nt: TGTGCCTGGAGTAAGGGACTAGGGAACACCGGGGAGCTGTTTTTT